This T cell receptor beta chain appears in the sequencing data of a study of blood T cell repertoires in COVID-19. Germline assignment: CDR1 SGHRS and CDR2 YFSETQ. The V gene lost 4 bases and the J gene lost 3 bases, with 13 bases spanning the gap. The CDR3 consists of 14 residues. Authors' methods: Cell counts per sample came from amplifying reference gene primers. The table came from immunoSEQ multiplex PCR; TCRdb's copy has only in-frame clones and leaves some out. The V and J calls and clone size are taken from that table; D and trimming were inferred from the DNA. Of 8,000 to 10,000 clones in the sample, roughly 79% are singletons; the top ten hold 30% to 45%.

This clonotype originated in a human donor in a cohort sampled during active COVID-19. This chain links TRBV5-1 with TRBJ1-2; D is unclear. What was sequenced was peripheral blood. CDR3 region: CASSIQPGDYGYTF. The CDR3 DNA is TGCGCCAGCAGCATACAACCGGGAGACTATGGCTACACCTTC.